A single sample gave rise to the 23 T cell receptor beta chains below, sequenced in a study of human CD4 T cells and Enterobacteriaceae. Memory CD4+ T cells were sorted as all CD4+ cells except CD45RA+CCR7+CD95- naive cells, over 95% pure. The repertoire was sequenced with immunoSEQ multiplex PCR; TCRdb's copy has only in-frame clones and lacks some. This sample has 27,000 or so clones, with approximately 82% found just once. Sample: memory CD4+ T cells from blood. These TCRs come from a human donor in good health.

The chain couples TRBV13 to TRBJ2-2; D is possibly TRBD2 (5 bases). This CDR3 contains 15 residues. The V end lost 2 bases, the J end lost 6 bases, and 13 bases lay between the germline ends. CDR1 is PRHDT, CDR2 FYEKMQ, per germline (reference sequence). The CDR3 DNA is TGTGCCAGCAGCTTACCCGGGAATCTAGCCGGGGAGCTGTTTTTT. It encodes CASSLPGNLAGELFF.

V is TRBV19 and J is TRBJ2-2, with D uncertain. The CDR3 covers 12 residues. Germline CDR1 reads LNHDA; CDR2 reads SQIVND (reference sequence). Trimming cost V 5 bases and J 9 bases, with 10 bases left between them. CDR3 protein: CASSFASRELFF. DNA of the CDR3: TGTGCCAGTAGTTTTGCGTCCCGGGAGCTGTTTTTT.

The chain joins TRBV29-1 to TRBJ1-2; no firm D call. Germline V gene sequence: CDR1 SQVTM, CDR2 ANQGSEA. The ends were cut back, 2 bases at V and 0 bases at J, with 4 bases in the middle. The CDR3 is 12 amino acids. CDR3 sequence: CSVETSNYGYTF. CDR3 DNA: TGCAGCGTTGAAACGTCTAACTATGGCTACACCTTC.

The chain joins TRBV6-1 to TRBJ2-7; TRBD1 agrees at 11 bases. Trimming cost V 2 bases and J 6 bases; bases outside gene matches: 3. CDR3 length equals 14 residues. In germline, CDR1 is MNHNS, CDR2 SASEGT. The CDR3 sequence is CASSEKGQGGEQYF. Written as DNA, the CDR3 is TGTGCCAGCAGTGAAAAGGGACAGGGGGGCGAGCAGTACTTC.

Comment on this clone: Other DNA variants within this sample encode the same CDR3. V is TRBV11-2 and J is TRBJ2-2; D call uncertain. V was shortened by 1 base and J by 3 bases, with 6 bases between the two germline ends. The CDR3 covers 14 residues. Germline loops: CDR1 SGHAT, CDR2 FQNNGV. The chain's CDR3 is CASSLGRYTGELFF. The CDR3 DNA reads as TGTGCCAGCAGCTTAGGGCGGTACACCGGGGAGCTGTTTTTT.

V and J are TRBV5-1 and TRBJ2-2, with 11 bases matching TRBD2. CDR3 size: 16 residues. Looked up from germline, CDR1 is SGHRS and CDR2 is YFSETQ. V was clipped by 3 bases and J by 3 bases; unmatched bases: 4. CDR3 region: CASSWGLAVYTGELFF. In nucleotides, the CDR3 is TGCGCCAGCAGCTGGGGACTAGCGGTCTACACCGGGGAGCTGTTTTTT. The variable domain in full, with the rest retrieved from reference TRBV5-1 and TRBJ2-2, is KAGVTQTPRYLIKTRGQQVTLSCSPISGHRSVSWYQQTPGQGLQFLFEYFSETQRNKGNFPGRFSGRQFSNSRSEMNVSTLELGDSALYLCASSWGLAVYTGELFFGEGSRLTVL.

V usage is TRBV7-9 and J usage is TRBJ1-2, with D possibly being TRBD1 (5 bases). This CDR3 contains 16 residues. Per the germline V gene, CDR1 is SEHNR and CDR2 is FQNEAQ (reference sequence). V lost 5 bases and J 0 bases, leaving 16 bases between the germline ends. As DNA, the CDR3 is TGTGCCAGCAGCCTCGGAGGGACCGCGACTAACTATGGCTACACCTTC. Its protein product is CASSLGGTATNYGYTF.

The rearrangement joins TRBV7-2 to TRBJ1-2; a possible D gene is TRBD1 (6 bases). Germline assignment: CDR1 SGHTA and CDR2 FQGNSA. V shed 1 base and J shed 5 bases, with 14 bases lying between them. This CDR3 spans 15 amino acids. The chain's CDR3 is CASSLVTTGFYGYTF. CDR3 coding DNA: TGTGCCAGCAGCTTAGTTACTACAGGGTTTTATGGCTACACCTTC.

V and J are TRBV9 and TRBJ1-1, with unresolved D. Germline values: CDR1 SGDLS, CDR2 YYNGEE. This CDR3 is built from 14 residues. Trimming took 4 bases from V and 0 from J, leaving 10 bases between them. The CDR3 coding sequence is TGTGCCAGCAGCCCTCTCTCGGTGAACACTGAAGCTTTCTTT. This sequence encodes CASSPLSVNTEAFF.

The genes are TRBV7-2 and TRBJ2-7, with D possibly TRBD2 on 5 matching bases. In germline, CDR1 is SGHTA, CDR2 FQGNSA. With 5 bases removed from V and 5 bases from J, the gap between germline ends came to 19 bases. This CDR3 is 15 amino acids long. DNA of the CDR3: TGTGCCAGCAGCCCTGGGGTCGGGAACCGGAACGAGCAGTACTTC. Translation gives CASSPGVGNRNEQYF.

This chain uses TRBV5-6 with TRBJ2-6; 8 nucleotides align to TRBD1. The CDR3 runs to 17 residues. V shed 4 bases and J 1 base; nucleotides not matched to a gene: 7. Germline-derived CDR1 and CDR2 are SGHDT and YYEEEE. The CDR3 region has the DNA TGTGCCAGCAGCAGAGGGACAGGAGAATCTGGGGCCAACGTCCTGACTTTC. Protein: CASSRGTGESGANVLTF. Full variable domain (outside the CDR3, taken from reference TRBV5-6 and TRBJ2-6): DAGVTQSPTHLIKTRGQQVTLRCSPKSGHDTVSWYQQALGQGPQFIFQYYEEEERQRGNFPDRFSGHQFPNYSSELNVNALLLGDSALYLCASSRGTGESGANVLTFGAGSRLTVL.

This chain links TRBV7-6 with TRBJ2-2; 7 bases fit TRBD2. Germline CDR1 is SGHVS and CDR2 is FNYEAQ. This CDR3 region has 15 residues. V lost 5 bases to trimming and J lost 5 bases; unmatched junction nucleotides: 8. The CDR3 here is CASSLGTTKTGELFF. DNA for the CDR3: TGTGCCAGCAGCCTCGGGACTACCAAAACCGGGGAGCTGTTTTTT.

The rearrangement uses TRBV19 and TRBJ2-5; 7 bases are shared with TRBD2. Germline CDR1 is LNHDA and CDR2 is SQIVND (reference sequence). The CDR3 is made up of 14 amino acids. The V and J ends lost 3 bases and 3 bases, in that order; junction bases with no gene match: 4. The chain's CDR3 is CASSIRLAEETQYF. DNA of the CDR3: TGTGCCAGTAGTATCAGACTAGCTGAAGAGACCCAGTACTTC.

The table lists this clone with a count of one. The chain is built from TRBV29-1 and TRBJ1-2; D possibly corresponds to TRBD1 (5 bases). V lost 3 bases, J lost 4 bases, and 9 bases lay in between. Germline-derived CDR1 and CDR2 are SQVTM and ANQGSEA. This CDR3 is built from 12 residues. In DNA form, the CDR3 reads TGCAGCGTTGACGACAGAGCCTATGGCTACACCTTC. Translation gives CSVDDRAYGYTF.

This clone was counted only a few times. The J gene is TRBJ1-2, the V gene TRBV14, with D possibly matching TRBD1 (5 bases). CDR1 is SGHDN and CDR2 is FVKESK in the germline V gene. V was trimmed by 5 bases and J by 8 bases, leaving 18 bases between them. The CDR3 runs to 14 residues. This CDR3 reads CASSKRDRRRGYTF. The CDR3 nucleotides read TGTGCCAGCAGCAAACGGGACCGACGTCGCGGCTACACCTTC. The full variable domain, rest sourced from reference TRBV14 and TRBJ1-2, is EAGVTQFPSHSVIEKGQTVTLRCDPISGHDNLYWYRRVMGKEIKFLLHFVKESKQDESGMPNNRFLAERTGGTYSTLKVQPAELEDSGVYFCASSKRDRRRGYTFGSGTRLTVV.

The J gene is TRBJ2-1, the V gene TRBV6-5; the match to TRBD1 covers 10 bases. This CDR3 is 15 amino acids long. V was pared by 3 bases and J by 9 bases, with 8 bases of the junction left unmatched. Germline-derived CDR1 and CDR2 are MNHEY and SVGAGI. The CDR3 loop reads CASSYQSTGGGEQFF. For the CDR3, the DNA is TGTGCCAGCAGTTATCAGTCGACAGGGGGCGGTGAGCAGTTCTTC.

V gene TRBV27 combines with J gene TRBJ2-7; no definite D call. This CDR3 comprises 13 residues. Germline lookup yields CDR1 MNHEY and CDR2 SMNVEV (reference sequence). The V and J ends lost 2 bases and 3 bases respectively, with 8 bases between them. CDR3 amino acids: CASSLVGDYEQYF. As DNA, the CDR3 is TGTGCCAGCAGTTTAGTTGGGGACTACGAGCAGTACTTC.

V is TRBV27 and J is TRBJ2-1; tentative D call: TRBD1 (5 bases). The CDR3 totals 15 residues. Per germline, CDR1 MNHEY and CDR2 SMNVEV (reference sequence). V lost 3 bases and J 3 bases, leaving 12 bases between the germline ends. In DNA, the CDR3 is TGTGCCAGCAGTTTGGTTACAGGCTTCTACAATGAGCAGTTCTTC. Amino acids: CASSLVTGFYNEQFF.

This clone was recorded only once. V gene TRBV10-2 combines with J gene TRBJ2-3; 10 bases are shared with TRBD1. This CDR3 has 14 residues. Trimming took 6 bases from V and 5 from J; bases not matched to a gene: 5. Germline V gives CDR1 WSHSY, CDR2 SAAADI. The CDR3 DNA follows: TGCGCCAGCAGGGGACAGGGGTTCGGAGATACGCAGTATTTT. Amino acid sequence: CASRGQGFGDTQYF.

V is TRBV5-4 and J is TRBJ1-1, with 12 bases fitting TRBD1. The CDR3 is 15 amino acids. Germline values: CDR1 SGHNT, CDR2 YYREEE (reference sequence). V lost 4 bases, J lost 9 bases, and 10 bases stayed unmatched. The CDR3 loop is CASSLRGQGADKAFF. In DNA form, the CDR3 reads TGTGCCAGCAGCCTCAGGGGACAGGGGGCTGATAAAGCTTTCTTT.

The chain combines TRBV6-1 with TRBJ2-7; D perhaps matches TRBD2 (6 bases). The germline gives CDR1 MNHNS, CDR2 SASEGT. V dropped 5 bases and J dropped 2 bases, with 13 bases sitting between them. CDR3 length: 14 residues. CDR3 bases: TGTGCCAGCAGTCCAACCGCGGGGACCTACGAGCAGTACTTC. This sequence encodes CASSPTAGTYEQYF.

This sequence joins TRBV11-2 and TRBJ2-3; 8 positions match TRBD2. Trimming removed 1 base from V and 10 bases from J; junction bases left unmatched: 10. CDR1 is SGHAT and CDR2 is FQNNGV in the germline V gene. The CDR3 is 15 residues long. For the CDR3, the DNA is TGTGCCAGCAGCTTAGCCTTCACTAGCGGAGCGGCGCAGTATTTT. It specifies CASSLAFTSGAAQYF. Using reference TRBV11-2 and TRBJ2-3 for the parts outside the CDR3, the full variable domain is EAGVAQSPRYKIIEKRQSVAFWCNPISGHATLYWYQQILGQGPKLLIQFQNNGVVDDSQLPKDRFSAERLKGVDSTLKIQPAKLEDSAVYLCASSLAFTSGAAQYFGPGTRLTVL.

This rearrangement joins TRBV21-1 to TRBJ2-7; TRBD1 was called by the table and not checked on the DNA. TRBV21-1 is flagged as a pseudogene. The CDR3 runs to 13 residues. As DNA, the CDR3 is TGTGCCAGCCGAGGGACAGCGGACTACGAGCAGTACTTC. Translated: CASRGTADYEQYF.